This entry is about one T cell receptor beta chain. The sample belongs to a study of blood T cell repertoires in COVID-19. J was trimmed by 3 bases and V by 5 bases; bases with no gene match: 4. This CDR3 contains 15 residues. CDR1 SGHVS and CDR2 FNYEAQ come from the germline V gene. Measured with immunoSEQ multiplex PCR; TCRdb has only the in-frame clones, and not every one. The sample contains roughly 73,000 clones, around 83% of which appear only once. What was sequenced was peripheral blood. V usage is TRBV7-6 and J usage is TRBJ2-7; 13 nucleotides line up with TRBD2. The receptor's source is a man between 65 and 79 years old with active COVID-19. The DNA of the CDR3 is TGTGCCAGCAGCCCGGGACTAGCGGGGTACTACGAGCAGTACTTC. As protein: CASSPGLAGYYEQYF.